Listed below are T cell receptor beta chains from one sample, sequenced in a study of long-term antiretroviral therapy in people with HIV. The repertoire was sequenced with immunoSEQ multiplex PCR; TCRdb's copy has only in-frame clones and lacks some. Of 30,000 to 35,000 clones listed, more than 95% are singletons. Sample: unsorted PBMCs, taken 6.9 years after starting antiretroviral therapy. The receptor source for this set is a man aged 25 to 40 with HIV. The CDR3 runs from the conserved cysteine through the conserved F or W. Each record gives: D gene, clone size, J gene, V gene, CDR3 protein, CDR3 DNA. D genes are given only for firm matches. Size values are once, few and many counts, or a class for expanded clones, and some rows have none.

.	.	TRBJ2-3	TRBV19	CASSPNTGSDTQYF	TGTGCCAGTAGTCCCAACACAGGATCAGATACGCAGTATTTT
.	.	TRBJ1-1	TRBV7-6	CASSLDPVNTEAFF	TGTGCCAGCAGCTTAGATCCAGTCAACACTGAAGCTTTCTTT
.	once	TRBJ1-5	TRBV21-1	CASLRAEGPNQPQHF	TGTGCCAGCCTGAGGGCAGAGGGCCCCAATCAGCCCCAGCATTTT
TRBD2	.	TRBJ2-7	TRBV27	CASKTRTSALSYEQYF	TGTGCCAGCAAAACCAGAACTAGCGCCCTCTCCTACGAGCAGTACTTC
.	.	TRBJ1-1	TRBV20-1	CSSGGPEAFF	TGCAGTTCGGGGGGCCCTGAAGCTTTCTTT
TRBD2	.	TRBJ2-7	TRBV11-2	CASSLALTSGSSYEQYF	TGTGCCAGCAGCTTAGCCCTCACTAGCGGAAGCTCCTACGAGCAGTACTTC
TRBD2	.	TRBJ2-2	TRBV5-6	CASSLVGGRNTGELFF	TGTGCCAGCAGCTTGGTCGGGGGGAGGAACACCGGGGAGCTGTTTTTT
TRBD2	.	TRBJ2-7	TRBV11-2	CASSFGGARYEQYF	TGTGCCAGCAGCTTCGGGGGGGCGAGGTACGAGCAGTACTTC
.	.	TRBJ1-3	TRBV7-9	CASSLSTVTSGNTIYF	TGTGCCAGCAGCTTAAGCACAGTGACCTCTGGAAACACCATATATTTT
TRBD1	once	TRBJ2-1	TRBV27	CASSHGQGSYNEQFF	TGTGCCAGCAGCCACGGACAGGGTTCCTACAATGAGCAGTTCTTC
.	.	TRBJ2-7	TRBV19	CASSINKRGSNEQYF	TGTGCCAGTAGTATCAATAAGAGGGGATCAAACGAGCAGTACTTC
TRBD2	.	TRBJ2-5	TRBV11-2	CASITSGGPQETQYF	TGTGCCAGCATCACTAGCGGGGGGCCCCAAGAGACCCAGTACTTC
TRBD1	.	TRBJ2-2	TRBV5-4	CASSPETGDVSGELFF	TGTGCCAGCAGCCCCGAGACAGGGGACGTCTCCGGGGAGCTGTTTTTT
TRBD1	.	TRBJ1-2	TRBV25-1	CASTQGAGYGYTF	TGTGCCAGCACGCAGGGGGCAGGTTATGGCTACACCTTC
.	.	TRBJ1-2	TRBV7-2	CASSLAPNYGYTF	TGTGCCAGCAGCTTAGCTCCCAACTATGGCTACACCTTC
.	.	TRBJ2-2	TRBV6-1	CASSEFGESNTGELFF	TGTGCCAGCAGTGAATTTGGTGAATCGAACACCGGGGAGCTGTTTTTT
.	.	TRBJ2-2	TRBV5-4	CASSPSPPPGPGELFF	TGTGCCAGCAGCCCATCGCCCCCGCCTGGTCCCGGGGAGCTGTTTTTT
.	.	TRBJ1-2	TRBV19	CASRYKGARGYTF	TGTGCCAGTAGGTACAAAGGGGCACGCGGCTACACCTTC
.	.	TRBJ1-3	TRBV9	CASSGDRPSGNTIYF	TGTGCCAGCAGTGGAGACAGGCCGTCAGGAAACACCATATATTTT
TRBD1	few	TRBJ1-5	TRBV19	CASDRVGQPQHF	TGTGCCAGTGACAGGGTAGGTCAGCCCCAGCATTTT
.	.	TRBJ2-5	TRBV6-5	CATLAPAKETQYF	TGTGCCACCCTGGCCCCAGCCAAAGAGACCCAGTACTTC
.	.	TRBJ2-3	TRBV30	CAWSLASPSTDTQYF	TGTGCCTGGAGCCTAGCGTCCCCGAGCACAGATACGCAGTATTTT
.	.	TRBJ1-1	TRBV11-2	CASRQDRNTEAFF	TGTGCCAGCCGCCAAGACCGGAACACTGAAGCTTTCTTT
.	.	TRBJ2-7	TRBV5-1	CASSLGVGEAHEQYF	TGCGCCAGCAGCTTGGGGGTCGGGGAAGCCCACGAGCAGTACTTC
TRBD1	.	TRBJ1-4	TRBV27	CASSLDRFGEKLFF	TGTGCCAGCAGTTTGGACAGGTTCGGGGAAAAACTGTTTTTT
.	.	TRBJ1-2	TRBV28	CASSLTAGYGYTF	TGTGCCAGCAGTTTAACAGCTGGCTATGGCTACACCTTC
.	.	TRBJ1-3	TRBV14	CASSQDRVHLPSSGNTIYF	TGTGCCAGCAGCCAAGACCGGGTCCACCTTCCCAGCTCTGGAAACACCATATATTTT
.	once	TRBJ2-5	TRBV6-5	CATEEGATQYF	TGTGCCACCGAGGAGGGGGCGACCCAGTACTTC
.	.	TRBJ2-1	TRBV6-1	CASSEAWNEQFF	TGTGCCAGCAGTGAAGCGTGGAATGAGCAGTTCTTC
TRBD1	.	TRBJ1-1	TRBV18	CASSPTGNAEAFF	TGTGCCAGCTCCCCGACAGGGAACGCTGAAGCTTTCTTT
.	once	TRBJ1-1	TRBV4-3	CASSQRQYTEAFF	TGCGCCAGCAGCCAACGACAGTACACTGAAGCTTTCTTT
TRBD1	.	TRBJ2-1	TRBV7-6	CASSPGQGSYNEQFF	TGTGCCAGCAGCCCCGGACAGGGCTCCTACAATGAGCAGTTCTTC
.	.	TRBJ1-1	TRBV30	CAWSGRGRRNTEAFF	TGTGCCTGGAGTGGGAGGGGACGGAGAAACACTGAAGCTTTCTTT
TRBD1	.	TRBJ2-2	TRBV7-3	CASSLQGAGELFF	TGTGCCAGCAGCTTACAGGGGGCCGGGGAGCTGTTTTTT
.	.	TRBJ1-1	TRBV6-5	CASSYSQGTEAFF	TGTGCCAGCAGTTACTCGCAAGGGACCGAAGCTTTCTTT
.	.	TRBJ2-7	TRBV10-3	CATTGDQSYEQYF	TGTGCCACCACTGGGGACCAATCCTACGAGCAGTACTTC
.	.	TRBJ2-3	TRBV27	CASSGAADTQYF	TGTGCCAGCAGCGGGGCGGCAGATACGCAGTATTTT
.	.	TRBJ1-1	TRBV30	CAWRGIREAFF	TGTGCCTGGAGGGGCATCAGAGAGGCTTTCTTT
.	.	TRBJ2-5	TRBV30	CAWSPSRVGETQYF	TGTGCCTGGAGTCCTTCCAGGGTAGGAGAGACCCAGTACTTC
.	.	TRBJ1-6	TRBV5-6	CASSLGDPGVVSYNSPLHF	TGTGCCAGCAGCTTGGGGGACCCGGGAGTCGTGTCCTATAATTCACCCCTCCACTTT
TRBD1	.	TRBJ1-2	TRBV9	CASSVAGDRGRKAGGGYTF	TGTGCCAGCAGCGTAGCTGGGGACAGGGGGCGCAAGGCTGGCGGAGGCTACACCTTC
.	.	TRBJ2-5	TRBV10-3	CAIGQGLRETQYF	TGTGCCATCGGGCAGGGGTTGCGGGAGACCCAGTACTTC
.	.	TRBJ2-3	TRBV7-3	CASSLLGGGLTDTQYF	TGTGCCAGCAGCTTATTAGGGGGGGGGCTCACAGATACGCAGTATTTT
.	.	TRBJ1-5	TRBV19	CASSIQGRQPQHF	TGTGCCAGTAGTATCCAGGGTAGACAGCCCCAGCATTTT
.	.	TRBJ2-5	TRBV2	CASSEGQNQETQYF	TGTGCCAGCAGTGAAGGGCAGAACCAAGAGACCCAGTACTTC
.	.	TRBJ1-5	TRBV27	CASSRDGSNQPQHF	TGTGCCAGCAGTCGGGACGGGAGCAATCAGCCCCAGCATTTT
.	.	TRBJ2-7	TRBV4-3	CASSQDYGPYEQYF	TGCGCCAGCAGCCAAGATTACGGGCCCTACGAGCAGTACTTC
TRBD1	.	TRBJ1-1	TRBV6-5	CASSPDRDTEAFF	TGTGCCAGCAGTCCGGACAGGGATACTGAAGCTTTCTTT
.	.	TRBJ2-3	TRBV6-1	CASSAGLFFSDTQYF	TGTGCCAGCAGCGCGGGACTTTTTTTCTCAGATACGCAGTATTTT
.	.	TRBJ1-3	TRBV27	CASSLSGSGNTIYF	TGTGCCAGCAGTTTATCGGGCTCTGGAAACACCATATATTTT
TRBD1	.	TRBJ2-1	TRBV6-4	CASKMGQNNNEQFF	TGTGCCAGCAAAATGGGACAGAATAACAATGAGCAGTTCTTC
.	once	TRBJ2-3	TRBV30	CAWSVESADTQYF	TGTGCCTGGAGTGTAGAATCGGCAGATACGCAGTATTTT
.	.	TRBJ1-2	TRBV2	CASSVGPGVGYTF	TGTGCCAGCAGTGTGGGTCCAGGGGTTGGCTACACCTTC
.	.	TRBJ1-1	TRBV5-1	CASSSTGKGTEAFF	TGCGCCAGCAGCTCAACCGGGAAGGGCACTGAAGCTTTCTTT
TRBD1	.	TRBJ2-1	TRBV7-2	CASSSVGTGGVSEQFF	TGTGCCAGCAGCTCAGTGGGGACAGGGGGCGTCAGTGAGCAGTTCTTC
TRBD2	.	TRBJ2-5	TRBV4-3	CASSQEPGGETQYF	TGCGCCAGCAGCCAAGAACCGGGGGGAGAGACCCAGTACTTC
TRBD2	.	TRBJ2-1	TRBV7-2	CASSSGLAGVNEQFF	TGTGCCAGCAGCTCGGGACTAGCGGGAGTGAATGAGCAGTTCTTC
.	.	TRBJ1-5	TRBV11-2	CASRPEEQHF	TGTGCCAGCAGGCCTGAAGAACAGCATTTT
TRBD1	.	TRBJ1-2	TRBV7-6	CASSLDSGGHYGYTF	TGTGCCAGCAGCTTAGATTCAGGGGGCCACTATGGCTACACCTTC
TRBD2	.	TRBJ2-2	TRBV9	CASSVGGDTGELFF	TGTGCCAGCAGCGTGGGAGGGGACACCGGGGAGCTGTTTTTT